This T cell receptor (beta chain) derives from a study of blood T cell repertoires in COVID-19. Study in general: From the United States, Italy and Spain came samples of acute and convalescent COVID-19.

This CDR3 spans 17 amino acids. The junction had 18 bases not matched to a gene; V was cut back by 4 bases and J by 6 bases. The germline V gene has CDR1 SGHVS and CDR2 FNYEAQ. How the authors handled the data: Amplification with reference gene primers provided the estimates of nucleated cell counts. The data were produced by immunoSEQ multiplex PCR, yet TCRdb's version contains in-frame clones alone and is incomplete. V, J and clone size reflect that table, while D and trimming were determined from the DNA. The sample includes over 250,000 clones, more than 75% of them seen just once. Source material: peripheral blood. The chain employs TRBV7-6 and TRBJ2-7; TRBD2 agrees at 7 bases. This clonotype was sampled from a woman between 35 and 50 years old who had recovered from COVID-19. CDR3 sequence reads: CASSSNGGTAVKAEQYF. In nucleotides, the CDR3 is TGTGCCAGCAGCTCTAACGGGGGGACTGCGGTGAAGGCCGAGCAGTACTTC.